Included here is one TCR beta chain sequence, with context. The target of this receptor is not known. The input lacks base qualities; no much larger clone sits a single base away. This sample was included in a study of T cell clonotyping in hematopoietic cell transplantation (dated by TCRdb to the early 2020s). For context, the study as a whole: In the study, fewer than 150 blood samples were gathered from under 45 consecutive transplant recipients and their related donors. Recruitment of patients ran from late 2015 to early 2017, and follow-up continued until late 2020 or until death. Broader findings and caveats from the paper: Recipient repertoires showed only a small fraction of overlap with donor repertoires, and over 95% appeared de novo at the given depth. Donor and pretransplant recipient Inverse Simpson Index values predicted broader posttransplant TCR repertoire diversity. After transplant, TCR diversity in recipients dropped, and pathologically expanded clonotypes increased progressively from day 30 to day 180. Sample size was limited, and cells were not sorted, so CD4 and CD8 repertoire contributions could not be separated.

Blood samples for TCR beta sequencing were provided by related transplant donors. Nuclei Lysis Solution was used to extract genomic DNA from fresh or cryopreserved unfractionated peripheral blood mononuclear cells. With the immunoSEQ assay, which is a bias-controlled multiplex PCR relying on V- and J-specific primers, TCR beta CDR3 regions were amplified from genomic DNA. A second PCR step added a proprietary barcode and Illumina adapter sequences to the CDR3 amplicons. CDR3 libraries were sequenced on an Illumina MiSeq instrument. The original pipeline was this. immunoSEQ Analyzer 3.0 was used for export and quality control, with R Bioconductor and Immunarch used for downstream analyses. Repertoire metrics were calculated using only productive rearrangements within the normalized downsampled data set. Clonotypes larger than 5 templates in the normalized cohort were defined as pathologically expanded. The Inverse Simpson Index was used to measure repertoire diversity. To capture all clonotypes, CMV-specificity analyses were performed on the non-normalized data set. TCRdb stores this immuneACCESS table with in-frame sequences only. Part of the clones is absent; in the studies checked, under half of the shortfall reflects unresolved V genes, and no reason is known for the rest. D and trimming come from the DNA, and the V and J calls and clone size come from that table. The sample profile shows 10,000 to 15,000 clones; 75% to 95% of them were found once. The top ten constitute over 0.95% of the sample.

The sequenced material came from peripheral blood mononuclear cells. The TCR was taken from a young man in good health. Some clones in this sample may be carry-over from other donors' samples.

The nucleotides are TGTGCCAGCAGCCAAGATGGTGGGACGGGGACTGAAGCTTTCTTT. It translates as CASSQDGGTGTEAFF. The V and J segments used are TRBV4-2 and TRBJ1-1; the D region possibly corresponds to TRBD1 (5 bases align). V gives up 0 bases and J gives up 5 bases, and the segment between their germline ends measures 13 bases. CDR1 and CDR2 were assigned from the germline V gene as LGHNA and YNFKEQ. From its cysteine to its phenylalanine, the CDR3 spans 15 amino acids. The read is trimmed to its CDR3 DNA, 45 bases read in frame from base 1.